The 20 T cell receptor beta chains below all came from one sample that was sequenced in a study of shared clonotypes between healthy human individuals. The assay was immunoSEQ multiplex PCR, and TCRdb's table has in-frame clones only and misses some. The repertoire holds more than 2,000,000 clones, 80% to 95% seen once, with 0.35% to 0.45% in the top ten. The sample taken for sequencing was naive CD4+ T cells from PBMCs. Subset defined: CD45RA+ positively selected. Every receptor here comes from a man between 18 and 29 years old in good health. Some clones in this sample may be carry-over from other donors' samples.

This chain uses TRBV5-1 with TRBJ1-5; tentatively, D is TRBD1 (5 bases). The CDR3 covers 15 residues. The V and J ends lost 4 bases and 0 bases respectively, with 11 bases between them. Germline CDR1 is SGHRS and CDR2 is YFSETQ. CDR3 amino acids: CASSLGPVSNQPQHF. CDR3 sequence (DNA): TGCGCCAGCAGCCTGGGACCGGTTAGCAATCAGCCCCAGCATTTT.

The chain is built from TRBV7-2 and TRBJ1-2, with no clear D. The CDR3 covers 16 residues. CDR1 and CDR2 from the germline V gene are SGHTA and FQGNSA. The V gene lost 1 base and the J gene lost 8 bases, with 20 bases spanning the gap. The CDR3 loop reads CASSLGHPGILGGYTF. CDR3 DNA sequence: TGTGCCAGCAGCTTAGGCCATCCGGGGATCTTGGGCGGCTACACCTTC.

The chain couples TRBV5-1 to TRBJ2-7; possibly TRBD2 for D (6 bases). The CDR3 runs to 14 residues. Germline V lookup: CDR1 SGHRS, CDR2 YFSETQ. V was shortened by 4 bases and J by 4 bases, with 15 bases between the two germline ends. The CDR3 nucleotides read TGCGCCAGCAGCGTGGACACCCGGGGGTACGAGCAGTACTTC. It is translated as CASSVDTRGYEQYF.

This chain uses TRBV4-1 with TRBJ2-2; 7 bases align to TRBD1. This CDR3 contains 19 residues. From germline, CDR1 is MGHRA and CDR2 YSYEKL. With V trimmed by 1 base and J by 4 bases, 15 bases remained unmatched. The CDR3 sequence is CASSQGSSSTTGSTGELFF. The CDR3 DNA reads TGCGCCAGCAGCCAAGGATCATCTTCAACGACAGGGAGCACCGGGGAGCTGTTTTTT.

V and J are TRBV4-2 and TRBJ1-2, with 7 positions matching TRBD1. Germline loops: CDR1 LGHNA, CDR2 YNFKEQ. V dropped 1 base and J dropped 3; count of bases not matched to a gene: 2. CDR3 length equals 14 residues. DNA of the CDR3: TGTGCCAGCAGCCAAGTAGGGACAGACTATGGCTACACCTTC. Encoded protein: CASSQVGTDYGYTF.

Details on this clone: This same CDR3 is encoded by further DNA sequences in the sample. The gene calls are TRBV5-1 and TRBJ1-4, with 11 bases fitting TRBD1. The CDR3 length is 15 residues. Germline V gene sequence: CDR1 SGHRS, CDR2 YFSETQ. Trimming at V came to 0 bases and at J to 7 bases, leaving 2 bases not matched to a gene. CDR3 loop: CASSLGGQGAEKLFF. The CDR3 nucleotides read TGCGCCAGCAGCTTGGGAGGACAGGGGGCTGAAAAACTGTTTTTT.

The V and J genes are TRBV2 and TRBJ2-5; D possibly corresponds to TRBD2 (6 bases). Trimming pared 5 bases from V and 2 bases from J, leaving 18 bases between. The CDR3 consists of 16 residues. Germline CDR1 and CDR2: SNHLY and FYNNEI. The CDR3 DNA is TGTGCCAGCAGTCCATGGAGGGTGGAGAGGCAAGAGACCCAGTACTTC. It codes for CASSPWRVERQETQYF.

The rearrangement uses TRBV6-5 and TRBJ2-7; 9 nucleotides agree with TRBD1. Germline CDR1 MNHEY, CDR2 SVGAGI. The trim removed 9 bases at V and 7 bases at J, leaving 7 bases unmatched. The CDR3 is made up of 12 amino acids. The CDR3: CASRTGEREQYF. The CDR3 DNA sequence: TGTGCCAGTAGGACAGGGGAGCGAGAGCAGTACTTC.

The rearrangement links TRBV7-3 to TRBJ2-1, with D unresolved. Germline V CDR1 and CDR2: SGHTA, FQGTGA. Trimming took off 5 bases at V and 9 bases at J, with 8 bases between the two ends. The length of the CDR3 is 11 residues. The CDR3 DNA sequence: TGTGCCAGCAGCGCCAATGGTGAGCAGTTCTTC. It specifies CASSANGEQFF.

The chain employs TRBV6-6 and TRBJ1-2; D not certain. CDR1 MNHNY and CDR2 SVGAGI come from the germline V gene (reference sequence). V lost 2 bases, J lost 8 bases, and 12 bases lay in between. The CDR3 totals 13 residues. CDR3 nucleotide sequence: TGTGCCAGCAGTTACGGGGAGGGCGTAGGCTACACCTTC. It translates to CASSYGEGVGYTF.

This sequence joins TRBV5-1 and TRBJ1-4; weak D call: TRBD1 (5 bases). The CDR3 extends over 15 amino acids. The V and J ends lost 4 bases and 2 bases respectively, with 12 bases between them. Germline-derived CDR1 and CDR2 are SGHRS and YFSETQ. The CDR3 is CASSKDRFTNEKLFF. The DNA for the CDR3 is TGCGCCAGCAGCAAAGACAGATTCACTAATGAAAAACTGTTTTTT.

V and J are TRBV5-1 and TRBJ2-1; D is undetermined. The germline V gene encodes CDR1 SGHRS and CDR2 YFSETQ. The CDR3 consists of 13 residues. V was trimmed by 3 bases and J by 6 bases, leaving 10 bases between them. The DNA of the CDR3 is TGCGCCAGCAGCTATGGACCGAGCAATGAGCAGTTCTTC. This gives the protein CASSYGPSNEQFF.

This clone was found a few times. This specimen includes other DNA sequences encoding the same CDR3. The V call is TRBV6-4, the J call TRBJ2-2; D call uncertain. With 2 bases removed from V and 2 bases from J, the gap between germline ends came to 6 bases. Germline CDR1 and CDR2: MRHNA and SNTAGT. CDR3 length: 14 amino acids. CDR3 loop: CASSDGTNTGELFF. The CDR3 DNA is TGTGCCAGCAGTGACGGCACTAACACCGGGGAGCTGTTTTTT.

The gene calls are TRBV15 and TRBJ1-1; 8 bases are a match to TRBD1. Trimming at V came to 7 bases and at J to 5 bases, leaving 12 bases not matched to a gene. Germline V lookup: CDR1 LNHNV, CDR2 YYDKDF (reference sequence). The CDR3 extends over 15 amino acids. CDR3 residues: CATTDREPPGTEAFF. The CDR3 coding sequence is TGTGCCACCACGGACAGGGAACCCCCGGGGACTGAAGCTTTCTTT. Variable domain in full (rest from reference TRBV15 and TRBJ1-1): DAMVIQNPRYQVTQFGKPVTLSCSQTLNHNVMYWYQQKSSQAPKLLFHYYDKDFNNEADTPDNFQSRRPNTSFCFLDIRSPGLGDTAMYLCATTDREPPGTEAFFGQGTRLTVV.

Comment on this clone: Other nucleotide sequences from this sample produce the same CDR3. This rearrangement joins TRBV9 to TRBJ1-2; D is unclear. The CDR3 contains 14 residues. CDR1 is SGDLS and CDR2 is YYNGEE in the germline V gene. The V and J ends lost 2 bases and 0 bases respectively, with 8 bases between them. The CDR3 loop reads CASSVSTANYGYTF. CDR3 nucleotides: TGTGCCAGCAGCGTCTCAACAGCTAACTATGGCTACACCTTC.

The genes are TRBV18 and TRBJ1-1, with 8 bases that match TRBD1. With V trimmed by 4 bases and J by 1 base, 11 bases remained unmatched. In germline, CDR1 is KGHSH, CDR2 LQKENI. The CDR3 covers 17 residues. CDR3 protein: CASSLLPGQATNTEAFF. CDR3 nucleotide sequence: TGTGCCAGCTCACTCCTCCCGGGACAGGCAACGAACACTGAAGCTTTCTTT.

On this clone itself: This CDR3 is also generated by other DNA sequences in the sample. The J gene is TRBJ2-7, the V gene TRBV30; TRBD1 agrees at 10 bases. In germline, CDR1 is GTSNPN, CDR2 SVGIG (reference sequence). With V trimmed by 3 bases and J by 1 base, 3 bases remained unmatched. This CDR3 is built from 14 residues. CDR3 sequence (DNA): TGTGCCTGGAGCCGGGACAGGGGATCCTACGAGCAGTACTTC. Its protein is CAWSRDRGSYEQYF. The full variable domain, with the rest looked up from reference TRBV30 and TRBJ2-7, is SQTIHQWPATLVQPVGSPLSLECTVEGTSNPNLYWYRQAAGRGLQLLFYSVGIGQISSEVPQNLSASRPQDRQFILSSKKLLLSDSGFYLCAWSRDRGSYEQYFGPGTRLTVT.

The CDR3, as DNA: TGTGCCAGCAGGACAGGGGGCGGGGAGACCCAGTACTTC. It codes for CASRTGGGETQYF. The chain uses TRBV6-5 and TRBJ2-5; 10 bases map to TRBD1. This CDR3 region has 13 residues. CDR1 and CDR2 from the germline V gene are MNHEY and SVGAGI. V shed 6 bases and J 5 bases; nucleotides not matched to a gene: 3.

The rearrangement joins TRBV7-8 to TRBJ2-1; 8 positions match TRBD2. CDR3 length: 15 amino acids. The germline V gene encodes CDR1 SGHVS and CDR2 FQNEAQ. Trimming at V came to 3 bases and at J to 0 bases, leaving 1 base not matched to a gene. CDR3 loop: CASSFTSGSYNEQFF. DNA of the CDR3: TGTGCCAGCAGCTTTACTAGCGGCTCCTACAATGAGCAGTTCTTC.

The chain links TRBV9 to TRBJ1-2; no reliable D call. In germline, CDR1 is SGDLS, CDR2 YYNGEE. This CDR3 region has 14 residues. Between the trimmed V and J ends, which lost 2 bases and 4 bases, there was a span of 12 bases. The CDR3 nucleotides are TGTGCCAGCAGCGTCCAGCCAGGCGGCTATGGCTACACCTTC. It is translated as CASSVQPGGYGYTF.